The 14 T cell receptor beta chains reported below all come from one sample, sequenced in a study of blood T cells in healthy people across ages (dated by TCRdb to between 2014 and 2016). To prepare the library, 5' RACE was applied. Sequencing instrument: Illumina HiSeq 2500. A second roughly 6 to 12 cycle PCR used a sample-barcoded 5' primer and a J-beta primer mix. TCRdb applied fastp at Q25 and MiXCR to the public reads, then kept only in-frame beta chains. Records with the same CDR3 protein are collapsed into one entry carrying the most frequent genes and DNA. The sample includes hundreds of thousands of distinct CDR3 sequences, with roughly 40% observed a single time. The ten largest clones add up to approximately 13% of the sample. Sequencing input: blood. The receptors were sampled from a man aged 18-30 years in good health.

The J gene is TRBJ2-5, the V gene TRBV2; D is perhaps TRBD1 (6 bases). The V gene lost 8 bases and the J gene lost 2 bases, with 12 bases spanning the gap. This CDR3 spans 13 amino acids. Germline-derived CDR1 and CDR2 are SNHLY and FYNNEI. The DNA for the CDR3 is TGTGCCAGCCTACGGACAGATCAAGAGACCCAGTACTTC. Its translation: CASLRTDQETQYF.

In this sample, this clonotype turned up a few times. The V gene is TRBV12-3 or TRBV12-4, the J gene TRBJ1-6; 8 bases map to TRBD1. J lost 9 bases, V lost 8 bases, and 9 bases had no gene match. The CDR3 is made up of 14 amino acids. The CDR3 nucleotides are TGTGCCAGCGGTGGTGGACAGGGCGGTTCACCCCTCCACTTT. It is translated as CASGGGQGGSPLHF.

A word on this clonotype: It may be a read error: a sequence one base away is much more abundant. The chain has TRBV9 and TRBJ2-3; TRBD2 is a possible D gene (5 bases). In germline, CDR1 is SGDLS, CDR2 YYNGEE. The CDR3 loop spans 14 amino acids. The CDR3 DNA follows: TGTACCAGCAGCGTTTCTAGCAGCACAGATACGCAGTATTTT. Its translation: CTSSVSSSTDTQYF.

Details on this clonotype: One junction end disagrees with the germline gene, perhaps due to a read error. This chain uses TRBV12-3 or TRBV12-4 with TRBJ2-3; D unresolved. This CDR3 has 15 amino acids. The CDR3 protein is CASSILVGGADMQYF. Written as DNA, the CDR3 is TGTGCCAGCAGTATCCTCGTGGGTGGCGCAGATATGCAGTATTTT.

This clonotype showed up just a few times. The gene calls are TRBV6-2 or TRBV6-3 and TRBJ2-1; D is unclear. Trimming stripped 2 bases from V and 1 base from J, with 9 bases between. The CDR3 is 15 residues long. The germline V gene encodes CDR1 MNHEY and CDR2 SVGEGT. CDR3 loop: CASSYHPSSYNEQFF. The CDR3 nucleotides are TGTGCCAGCAGTTACCATCCCTCTTCCTACAATGAGCAGTTCTTC.

CDR3 nucleotides: TGTGCCAGCAGCGAGACAGGGAATTACGAGCAGTACTTC. Translating gives CASSETGNYEQYF. This chain uses TRBV7-8 with TRBJ2-7; 7 positions match TRBD1. V lost 5 bases to trimming and J lost 4 bases; unmatched junction nucleotides: 5. Germline V CDR1 and CDR2: SGHVS, FQNEAQ. This CDR3 region has 13 residues.

At least ten counts were recorded for this clonotype. The genes are TRBV20-1 and TRBJ2-3, with 10 bases fitting TRBD2. Germline lookup yields CDR1 DFQATT and CDR2 SNEGSKA (reference sequence). V shed 5 bases, J shed 5 bases, and the junction held 7 bases outside the gene matches. The CDR3 has 14 amino acids. The CDR3 coding sequence is TGCAGTGCTTCCAGCGGGGGGGCAGGAGATACGCAGTATTTT. As protein: CSASSGGAGDTQYF.

With respect to this clonotype: A much larger clonotype is one base distant, so this may be a read error. The V call is TRBV10-3, the J call TRBJ1-6; no firm D call. This CDR3 is built from 13 residues. Germline V gene sequence: CDR1 ENHRY, CDR2 SYGVKD. The CDR3, as DNA: TGTGCCATCTGTGAGTCGATATCCCCACCCCTCCACTTT. It codes for CAICESISPPLHF.

The chain employs TRBV4-3 and TRBJ2-7, with TRBD1 identical over 10 bases. V lost 1 base, J lost 3 bases, and 15 bases stayed unmatched. Germline V gives CDR1 LGHNA, CDR2 YSLEER. The CDR3 runs to 19 residues. This CDR3 is CASSQALGTGELFYYEQYF. CDR3 DNA sequence: TGCGCCAGCAGCCAAGCCCTCGGGACAGGGGAACTCTTTTACTACGAGCAGTACTTC.

This clonotype appeared a few times. This chain uses TRBV12-3 or TRBV12-4 with TRBJ1-2; no definite D call. The CDR3 contains 12 residues. V was shortened by 3 bases and J by 4 bases, with 6 bases between the two germline ends. Here the CDR3 reads CASSFQRYGYTF. CDR3 DNA: TGTGCCAGCAGTTTTCAGCGCTATGGCTACACCTTC.

This clonotype was found a few times. The rearrangement uses TRBV7-2 and TRBJ2-1; no reliable D call. This CDR3 spans 15 amino acids. CDR1 is SGHTA and CDR2 is FQGNSA in the germline V gene. With 5 bases removed from V and 3 bases from J, the gap between germline ends came to 14 bases. CDR3 residues: CASSNTDGLYNEQFF. The CDR3 DNA follows: TGTGCCAGCAGCAACACCGACGGCCTCTACAATGAGCAGTTCTTC.

The count of this clonotype is one. This chain links TRBV6-5 with TRBJ2-7; either TRBD1 or TRBD2 may fit D (5 bases each). Germline CDR1 and CDR2: MNHEY and SVGAGI. V was shortened by 2 bases and J by 2 bases, with 13 bases between the two germline ends. The CDR3 has 15 residues. This chain's CDR3 is CASSYGTVSPYEQYF. CDR3 DNA sequence: TGTGCCAGCAGTTACGGGACGGTGAGCCCCTACGAGCAGTACTTC.

This clonotype was observed a handful of times. V and J are TRBV4-3 and TRBJ2-3; D tentatively fits TRBD1 or TRBD2 (5 bases each). Per the germline V gene, CDR1 is LGHNA and CDR2 is YSLEER. V was pared by 3 bases and J by 0 bases, with 16 bases between. This CDR3 is built from 17 residues. Here the CDR3 reads CASSQLGTSSSTDTQYF. CDR3 nucleotide sequence: TGCGCCAGCAGCCAGCTCGGGACCTCCTCTAGCACAGATACGCAGTATTTT.

In its sample, this clonotype was seen a few times. This CDR3 reads CASSFWGGPPDQETQYF. CDR3 in DNA: TGCGCCAGCAGTTTCTGGGGGGGGCCTCCGGACCAAGAGACCCAGTACTTC. The chain links TRBV5-1 to TRBJ2-5; D is possibly TRBD2 (7 bases). The V gene's germline CDR1 is SGHRS and CDR2 YFSETQ. This CDR3 comprises 17 residues. The germline V and J ends were trimmed by 5 bases and 0 bases, with 20 bases remaining between them.